These 25 T cell receptor beta chains were sequenced from one sample in a study of T cells in Graves' hyperthyroidism and ophthalmopathy (dated by TCRdb to about 2019). The library was built by means of multiplex PCR. The reads were generated on an Illumina HiSeq 2000. The TCR beta CDR3 regions were amplified from the RNA transcripts. A first-round RT-PCR of the TCR CDR3 used the HTBI primer set with the Qiagen OneStep RT-PCR kit. TCRdb itself trimmed the public reads at Q25 with fastp, ran MiXCR and retained productive beta chains. CDR3 protein sequences are deduplicated, and each keeps its most common genes and DNA. The sample table holds about 620,000 distinct CDR3 sequences, of which 15% to 20% were seen once. Together, the top ten hold approximately 3.9% of the sample. Sequencing used blood. The receptors derive from a woman aged 25 to 39 with Graves' hyperthyroidism.

This chain connects TRBV11-2 to TRBJ1-4; possible D gene TRBD1, 5 bases. V was pared by 0 bases and J by 0 bases, with 8 bases between. This CDR3 spans 16 amino acids. Germline-derived CDR1 and CDR2 are SGHAT and FQNNGV. The CDR3 bases are TGTGCCAGCAGCTTAGAAGACAGCTCAACTAATGAAAAACTGTTTTTT. Amino acids: CASSLEDSSTNEKLFF.

The V and J genes are TRBV12-3 or TRBV12-4 and TRBJ1-1; the D gene is possibly TRBD1 (6 bases). The CDR3 consists of 13 residues. Trimming stripped 5 bases from V and 5 bases from J, with 12 bases between. The CDR3 spells CASSAGGRTEAFF. CDR3 coding DNA: TGTGCCAGCAGTGCCGGGGGGCGGACTGAAGCTTTCTTT.

This clonotype was recorded at least ten times. This chain joins TRBV3-1 and TRBJ1-1; D uncertain. V was trimmed by 1 base and J by 0 bases, leaving 15 bases between them. This CDR3 has 17 amino acids. Germline V gives CDR1 LGHDT, CDR2 YNNKEL (reference sequence). DNA for the CDR3: TGTGCCAGCAGCCAAGGGACCCACGTGGGGTTGAACACTGAAGCTTTCTTT. Translating gives CASSQGTHVGLNTEAFF.

This clonotype has a count of ten or more. The chain employs TRBV3-1 and TRBJ2-7; 8 nucleotides line up with TRBD2. V was clipped by 0 bases and J by 5 bases; unmatched bases: 9. The CDR3 loop spans 16 amino acids. Germline V gene lookup returns CDR1 LGHDT and CDR2 YNNKEL (reference sequence). This chain's CDR3 is CASSQEAPGLVNEQYF. In DNA form, the CDR3 reads TGTGCCAGCAGCCAAGAGGCCCCGGGACTAGTCAACGAGCAGTACTTC.

The rearrangement links TRBV6-2 or TRBV6-3 to TRBJ2-5; TRBD2 agrees at 8 bases. V dropped 5 bases and J dropped 4; count of bases not matched to a gene: 6. The germline V gene encodes CDR1 MNHEY and CDR2 SVGEGT. CDR3 length: 14 residues. The CDR3 region is CASSALAGLETQYF. The CDR3 DNA sequence: TGTGCCAGCAGTGCATTAGCGGGATTAGAGACCCAGTACTTC.

This clonotype was counted only a few times. The genes are TRBV5-1 and TRBJ2-1; perhaps TRBD1 as D (5 bases). Trimming shortened V by 4 bases and J by 5 bases, and 10 bases separated the two germline ends. The CDR3 runs to 13 residues. Germline values: CDR1 SGHRS, CDR2 YFSETQ. The CDR3 region has the DNA TGCGCCAGCAGCGCCGACAGTGACAATGAGCAGTTCTTC. As protein: CASSADSDNEQFF.

This clonotype was observed a few times. The chain is built from TRBV7-3 and TRBJ1-6; the D gene is possibly TRBD1 (6 bases). There are 14 residues in the CDR3. Trimming took 5 bases from V and 6 from J, leaving 11 bases between them. Germline assignment: CDR1 SGHTA and CDR2 FQGTGA. The DNA for the CDR3 is TGTGCCAGCAGCCGCGGGACAAGTAATTCACCCCTCCACTTT. It codes for CASSRGTSNSPLHF. The complete variable domain, with remaining parts taken from reference TRBV7-3 and TRBJ1-6, reads GAGVSQTPSNKVTEKGKYVELRCDPISGHTALYWYRQSLGQGPEFLIYFQGTGAADDSGLPNDRFFAVRPEGSVSTLKIQRTERGDSAVYLCASSRGTSNSPLHFGNGTRLTVT.

For this clonotype: An end of the junction does not agree with germline; a read error may underlie this. The genes are TRBV6-2 or TRBV6-3 and TRBJ2-5, with TRBD1 matching over 10 bases. Germline lookup yields CDR1 MNHEY and CDR2 SVGEGT. The CDR3 contains 15 residues. CDR3 sequence: CASSYLRDRGETRYF. Here the CDR3 DNA reads TGTGCCAGCAGTTACCTCCGGGACAGGGGAGAGACCCGGTACTTC.

The sample holds many counts of this clonotype. The chain employs TRBV20-1 and TRBJ2-7, with TRBD2 matching over 8 bases. The CDR3 loop spans 15 amino acids. Trimming cost V 0 bases and J 2 bases; bases outside gene matches: 6. In germline, CDR1 is DFQATT, CDR2 SNEGSKA (reference sequence). CDR3 residues: CSARDDRREAYEQYF. CDR3 sequence (DNA): TGCAGTGCTAGAGATGACCGGCGGGAGGCCTACGAGCAGTACTTC.

Details on this clonotype: A read error may account for a junction end that differs from germline. The chain recombines TRBV9 with TRBJ2-1, with 7 bases lining up with TRBD2. Germline CDR1 is SGDLS and CDR2 is YYNGEE. CDR3 length: 13 amino acids. Written as DNA, the CDR3 is TGTCCCAGCACCGGGACTATTCGTGGTGAGCAGTTCTTC. Translation: CPSTGTIRGEQFF.

This clonotype was counted many times. The CDR3 nucleotides read TGTGCCAGCACCGCGAACAGATACGAGCAGTACTTC. Its protein product is CASTANRYEQYF. This chain joins TRBV28 and TRBJ2-7; no clear D. The CDR3 length is 12 residues. CDR1 is MDHEN, CDR2 SYDVKM, per germline. V was clipped by 7 bases and J by 4 bases, with 11 bases between them.

This clonotype has ten or more counts. The genes are TRBV27 and TRBJ2-3; D remains ambiguous. The V and J ends lost 2 bases and 6 bases respectively, with 9 bases between them. The germline V gene has CDR1 MNHEY and CDR2 SMNVEV (reference sequence). The CDR3 is 13 residues long. CDR3 residues: CASSLTSYDTQYF. The DNA of the CDR3 is TGTGCCAGCAGTTTAACCTCCTACGATACGCAGTATTTT.

In this sample, this clonotype turned up many times. This chain joins TRBV28 and TRBJ1-2; no reliable D call. Looked up from germline, CDR1 is MDHEN and CDR2 is SYDVKM. V shed 3 bases and J shed 8 bases, with 16 bases lying between them. This CDR3 is 14 amino acids long. The CDR3 loop is CASSFLAEGVGYTF. CDR3 coding DNA: TGTGCCAGCAGTTTTCTAGCTGAGGGAGTCGGCTACACCTTC.

The V call is TRBV11-2, the J call TRBJ2-5; 7 bases are shared with TRBD2. There are 16 residues in the CDR3. J gave up 6 bases and V 3 bases, and 13 bases lay outside the gene matches. The germline gives CDR1 SGHAT, CDR2 FQNNGV. Here the CDR3 DNA reads TGTGCCAGCAGCTTTCCCGGGGGAGCGGGAAAGAAGACCCAGTACTTC. It yields the protein CASSFPGGAGKKTQYF.

A remark on this clonotype: Since a much larger clone is just one base distant, this may be a read error. The V call is TRBV28, the J call TRBJ1-4, with D tentatively TRBD1 (5 bases). The V gene's germline CDR1 is MDHEN and CDR2 SYDVKM. The CDR3 has 15 amino acids. V lost 5 bases and J lost 2, with 12 bases in between. Here the CDR3 reads CASSTQGGTNEKLFF. The DNA for the CDR3 is TGTGCCAGCAGTACTCAGGGAGGCACTAATGAAAAACTGTTTTTT.

This clonotype was seen many times. The chain has TRBV28 and TRBJ2-3, with TRBD2 matching over 14 bases. V gave up 3 bases and J gave up 3 bases; unmatched junction bases: 14. Germline CDR1 is MDHEN and CDR2 is SYDVKM. The CDR3 is 20 residues long. The CDR3: CASSFTTSGRVNKRTDTQYF. The CDR3 nucleotides read TGTGCCAGCAGTTTTACGACTAGCGGGAGGGTGAATAAGAGAACAGATACGCAGTATTTT.

The chain is built from TRBV28 and TRBJ2-1, with 7 positions matching TRBD1. J gave up 7 bases and V 3 bases, and 9 bases lay outside the gene matches. CDR3 size: 15 residues. Per germline, CDR1 MDHEN and CDR2 SYDVKM. The CDR3 loop is CASSFWAGGNNEQFF. CDR3 coding DNA: TGTGCCAGCAGTTTCTGGGCAGGGGGAAATAATGAGCAGTTCTTC.

In this sample, this clonotype turned up many times. J is TRBJ2-5 and V is TRBV3-1, with D possibly TRBD1 on 6 matching bases. Between the trimmed V and J ends, which lost 5 bases and 1 base, there was a span of 14 bases. CDR3 length equals 15 residues. CDR1 is LGHDT and CDR2 is YNNKEL in the germline V gene (reference sequence). The CDR3 region has the DNA TGTGCCAGCAGCGGGGCCAGGGGCGTCCAAGAGACCCAGTACTTC. It specifies CASSGARGVQETQYF.

This clonotype came up many times. The J gene is TRBJ1-1, the V gene TRBV20-1, with unresolved D. Germline loops: CDR1 DFQATT, CDR2 SNEGSKA (reference sequence). This CDR3 is built from 12 residues. Trimming pared 1 base from V and 6 bases from J, leaving 9 bases between. The CDR3 nucleotides are TGCAGTGCTAGAGTAGGGTCACCTGAAGCTTTCTTT. As protein: CSARVGSPEAFF.

Turning to this clonotype: Germline is not matched at one junction end, which may reflect a read error. The rearrangement uses TRBV7-7 and TRBJ2-3; D might be TRBD1 or TRBD2, each matching 6 bases. There are 12 residues in the CDR3. CDR1 SSHAT and CDR2 FNYEAQ come from the germline V gene (reference sequence). The CDR3 nucleotides read TGTGCTAGCAGCTTCGAGGGGGGAACGCAGTATTTT. It codes for CASSFEGGTQYF.

As regards this clonotype: An end of the junction does not agree with germline; a read error may underlie this. V and J are TRBV4-1 and TRBJ2-7; D not resolved. This CDR3 is 13 amino acids long. Germline loops: CDR1 MGHRA, CDR2 YSYEKL. The CDR3 region is CASSQGLPYQQYF. Here the CDR3 DNA reads TGCGCCAGCAGCCAAGGGCTGCCCTACCAGCAGTACTTC.

Worth noting for this clonotype: The junction and the germline gene differ at one end; a read error may be behind it. The gene calls are TRBV7-7 and TRBJ2-5; perhaps TRBD2 as D (5 bases). Germline lookup yields CDR1 SSHAT and CDR2 FNYEAQ (reference sequence). The CDR3 consists of 13 residues. The CDR3 sequence is CASSLAKGETQYF. In DNA, the CDR3 is TGTGCTAGCAGCTTAGCGAAGGGAGAGACCCAGTACTTC.

This clonotype was picked up many times. CDR3 protein: CASSSLDSVKFF. CDR3 coding DNA: TGTGCCAGCAGTTCCCTCGACTCCGTGAAGTTCTTC. The chain links TRBV28 to TRBJ2-1; D uncertain. This CDR3 is built from 12 residues. In germline, CDR1 is MDHEN, CDR2 SYDVKM. V dropped 4 bases and J dropped 14 bases, with 15 bases sitting between them. Together with reference TRBV28 and TRBJ2-1, the CDR3 gives the full variable domain: DVKVTQSSRYLVKRTGEKVFLECVQDMDHENMFWYRQDPGLGLRLIYFSYDVKMKEKGDIPEGYSVSREKKERFSLILESASTNQTSMYLCASSSLDSVKFFGPGTRLTVL.

The genes are TRBV27 and TRBJ2-7; D unresolved. There are 11 residues in the CDR3. V gave up 3 bases and J gave up 7 bases, with 7 bases separating them. CDR1 is MNHEY and CDR2 is SMNVEV in the germline V gene (reference sequence). In DNA form, the CDR3 reads TGTGCCAGCAGTTTCATGGGGGAGCAGTACTTC. Encoded protein: CASSFMGEQYF.

This clonotype was observed many times. This chain connects TRBV7-2 to TRBJ1-1; maybe TRBD1 (5 bases). The CDR3 is 15 residues long. Germline V CDR1 and CDR2: SGHTA, FQGNSA. V was pared by 1 base and J by 3 bases, with 12 bases between. DNA of the CDR3: TGTGCCAGCAGCTTAGTTGCAGACAGCTACACTGAAGCTTTCTTT. Amino acids: CASSLVADSYTEAFF.